This paragraph covers one T cell receptor (beta chain) sequence. This sample was included in a study of blood T cell repertoires in COVID-19. Study context: The United States, Italy and Spain provided the acute and convalescent COVID-19 samples. PBMCs, B-cell-depleted T cells, or T cells were the source of the cDNA or gDNA that made up the material.

Authors' data handling: Reference gene primer amplification in the assay estimated nucleated cell counts. The assay was immunoSEQ multiplex PCR, and TCRdb's table has in-frame clones only and misses some. V, J and clone size derive from that table, while D and trimming were established from the DNA sequence. The profile shows about 170,000 clones, just under 85% of them singletons. This CDR3 spans 14 amino acids. Trimming took off 2 bases at V and 8 bases at J, with 12 bases between the two ends. The germline V gene has CDR1 KGHSH and CDR2 LQKENI. The rearrangement joins TRBV18 to TRBJ1-4; maybe TRBD1 (5 bases). The source material was peripheral blood. This clonotype was obtained from an elderly woman with acute or convalescent COVID-19. The CDR3 spells CASSPGGGYEKLFF. The CDR3 DNA is TGTGCCAGCTCACCAGGCGGGGGGTACGAAAAACTGTTTTTT.